Ten or more counts support the clone carrying this TCR beta chain. The CDR3 has 13 amino acids. The V end was cut by 7 bases, the J end by 5 bases, with 12 bases between. Germline V gene sequence: CDR1 SNHLY, CDR2 FYNNEI. With iRepertoire HTBI primers and Arm-PCR of CDR3 regions, TCR beta libraries were built. TCRdb reanalysed the multiplex PCR reads using MiXCR and keeps one entry per CDR3 protein. The table records hundreds of thousands of distinct CDR3 sequences, roughly 20% of them present only once. The sample is drawn from a study of regulatory T cells in long-lasting Graves disease. Time point indicated: persistent/refractory GD, antithyroid drugs over 5 years with positive TRAb. The TCR library was made from RNA that had been extracted from PBMCs in TRIzol.

The sequencing here drew on peripheral blood mononuclear cells (PBMCs), taken when the disease was refractory, from a patient treated with antithyroid drugs. This sequence was found in a female donor with Graves disease. The rearrangement joins TRBV2 to TRBJ1-5; no definite D call. CDR3 in DNA: TGTGCCAGCAATCAGGCCACGGATCAGCCCCAGCATTTT. Amino acids: CASNQATDQPQHF.